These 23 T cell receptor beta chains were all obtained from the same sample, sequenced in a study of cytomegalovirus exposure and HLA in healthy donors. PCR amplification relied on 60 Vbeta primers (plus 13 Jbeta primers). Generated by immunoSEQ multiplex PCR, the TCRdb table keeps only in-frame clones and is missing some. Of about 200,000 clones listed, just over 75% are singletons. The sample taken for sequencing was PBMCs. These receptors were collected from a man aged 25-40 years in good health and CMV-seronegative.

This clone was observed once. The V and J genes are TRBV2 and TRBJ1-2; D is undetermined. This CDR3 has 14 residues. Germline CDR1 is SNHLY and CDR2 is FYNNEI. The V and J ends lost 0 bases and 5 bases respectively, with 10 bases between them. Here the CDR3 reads CASSEASQVYGYTF. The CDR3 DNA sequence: TGTGCCAGCAGTGAAGCGAGTCAGGTGTATGGCTACACCTTC.

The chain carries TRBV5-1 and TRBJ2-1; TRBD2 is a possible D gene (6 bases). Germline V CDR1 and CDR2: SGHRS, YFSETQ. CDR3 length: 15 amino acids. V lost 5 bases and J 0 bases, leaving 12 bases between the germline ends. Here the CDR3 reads CASSRDLSSYNEQFF. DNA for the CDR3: TGCGCCAGCAGTCGGGACTTGAGCTCCTACAATGAGCAGTTCTTC.

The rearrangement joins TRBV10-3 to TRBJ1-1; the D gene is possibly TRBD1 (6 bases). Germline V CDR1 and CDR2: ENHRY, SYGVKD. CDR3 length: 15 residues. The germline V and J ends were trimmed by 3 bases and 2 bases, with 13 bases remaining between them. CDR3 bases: TGTGCCATCAGTGACCGACAGGATACAAACACTGAAGCTTTCTTT. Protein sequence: CAISDRQDTNTEAFF.

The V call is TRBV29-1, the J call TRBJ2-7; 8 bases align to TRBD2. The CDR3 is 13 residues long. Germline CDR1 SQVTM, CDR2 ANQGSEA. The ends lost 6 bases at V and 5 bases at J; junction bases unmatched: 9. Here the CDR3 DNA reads TGCAGCGTCCTTAGCGGGAATCAGGACGAGCAGTACTTC. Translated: CSVLSGNQDEQYF.

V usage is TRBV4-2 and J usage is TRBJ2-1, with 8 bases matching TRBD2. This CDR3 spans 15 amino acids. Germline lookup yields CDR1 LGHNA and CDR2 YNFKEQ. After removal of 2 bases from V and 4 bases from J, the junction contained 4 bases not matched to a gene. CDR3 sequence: CASSQRLASYNEQFF. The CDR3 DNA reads TGTGCCAGCAGCCAAAGACTAGCGAGTTACAATGAGCAGTTCTTC.

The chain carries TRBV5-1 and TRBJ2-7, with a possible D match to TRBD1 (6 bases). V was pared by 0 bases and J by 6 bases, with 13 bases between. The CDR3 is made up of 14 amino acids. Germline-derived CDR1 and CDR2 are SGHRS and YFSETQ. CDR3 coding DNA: TGCGCCAGCAGCTTGGCACAGGGTTCGTTCGAGCAGTACTTC. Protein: CASSLAQGSFEQYF.

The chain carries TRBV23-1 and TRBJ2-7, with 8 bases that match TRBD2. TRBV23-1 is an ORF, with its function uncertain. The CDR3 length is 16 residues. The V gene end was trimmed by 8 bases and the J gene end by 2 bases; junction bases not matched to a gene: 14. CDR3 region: CASGMWCGRLTYEQYF. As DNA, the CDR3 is TGCGCCAGCGGGATGTGGTGCGGGAGGTTAACCTACGAGCAGTACTTC.

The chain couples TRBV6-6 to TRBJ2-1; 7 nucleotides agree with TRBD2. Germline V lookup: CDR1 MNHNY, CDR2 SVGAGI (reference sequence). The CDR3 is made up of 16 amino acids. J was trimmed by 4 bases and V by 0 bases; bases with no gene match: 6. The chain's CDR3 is CASSYSTAGPYNEQFF. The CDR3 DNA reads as TGTGCCAGCAGTTACTCGACAGCGGGACCTTACAATGAGCAGTTCTTC.

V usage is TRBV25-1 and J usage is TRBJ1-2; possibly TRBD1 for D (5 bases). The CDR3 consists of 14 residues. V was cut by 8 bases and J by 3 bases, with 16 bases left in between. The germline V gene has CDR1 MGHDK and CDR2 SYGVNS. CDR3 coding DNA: TGTGCCAGCGCGAAAACGGGGGGGGACTATGGCTACACCTTC. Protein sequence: CASAKTGGDYGYTF.

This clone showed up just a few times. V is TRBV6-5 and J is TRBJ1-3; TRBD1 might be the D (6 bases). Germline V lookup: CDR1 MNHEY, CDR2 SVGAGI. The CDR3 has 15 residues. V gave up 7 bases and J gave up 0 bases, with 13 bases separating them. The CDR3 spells CASTSGQFSGNTIYF. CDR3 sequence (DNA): TGTGCCAGCACCTCAGGACAGTTCTCTGGAAACACCATATATTTT.

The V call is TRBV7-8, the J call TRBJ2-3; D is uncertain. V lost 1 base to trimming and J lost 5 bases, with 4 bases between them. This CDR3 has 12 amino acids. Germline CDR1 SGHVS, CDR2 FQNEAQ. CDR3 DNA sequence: TGTGCCAGCAGCTTAGATAGAGATACGCAGTATTTT. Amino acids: CASSLDRDTQYF.

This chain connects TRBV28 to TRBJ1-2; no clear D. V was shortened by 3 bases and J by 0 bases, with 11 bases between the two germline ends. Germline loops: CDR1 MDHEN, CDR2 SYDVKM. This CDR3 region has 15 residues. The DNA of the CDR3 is TGTGCCAGCAGTTTTGGGCGTTTAGCTAACTATGGCTACACCTTC. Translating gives CASSFGRLANYGYTF.

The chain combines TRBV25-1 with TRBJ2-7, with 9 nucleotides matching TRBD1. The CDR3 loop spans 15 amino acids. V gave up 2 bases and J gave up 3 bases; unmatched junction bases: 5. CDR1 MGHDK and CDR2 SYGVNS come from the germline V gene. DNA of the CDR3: TGTGCCAGCAGTGAACCGGGACAGGGAAACTACGAGCAGTACTTC. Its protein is CASSEPGQGNYEQYF.

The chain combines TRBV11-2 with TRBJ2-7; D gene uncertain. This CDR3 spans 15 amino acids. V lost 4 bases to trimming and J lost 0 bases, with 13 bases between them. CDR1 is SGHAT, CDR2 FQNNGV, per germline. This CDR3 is CASSSLRRISYEQYF. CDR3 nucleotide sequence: TGTGCCAGCAGCTCTCTTAGGCGGATCTCCTACGAGCAGTACTTC.

The CDR3 region is CASSPRLAGETQYF. The CDR3 nucleotides read TGTGCCAGCAGCCCGCGGCTAGCGGGAGAGACCCAGTACTTC. This chain links TRBV5-4 with TRBJ2-5, with 8 positions matching TRBD2. Germline trimming cut 4 bases from V and 4 bases from J; bases unmatched to any gene: 6. The CDR3 is 14 amino acids. Germline lookup yields CDR1 SGHNT and CDR2 YYREEE (reference sequence).

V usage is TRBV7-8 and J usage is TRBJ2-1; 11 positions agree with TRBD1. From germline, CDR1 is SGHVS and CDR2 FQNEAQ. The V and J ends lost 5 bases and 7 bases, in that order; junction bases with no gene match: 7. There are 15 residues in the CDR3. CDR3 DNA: TGTGCCAGCAGCCCGGACAGGGGGCGAGGTAATGAGCAGTTCTTC. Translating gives CASSPDRGRGNEQFF.

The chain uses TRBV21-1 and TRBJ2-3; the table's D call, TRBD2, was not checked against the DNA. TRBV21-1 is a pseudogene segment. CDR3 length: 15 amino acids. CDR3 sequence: CASSKGEVSTDTQYF. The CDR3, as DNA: TGTGCCAGCAGCAAAGGGGAGGTTAGCACAGATACGCAGTATTTT.

CDR3 sequence (DNA): TGTGCCAGCAGTCGACAGGGGTTTGACTTGGACTATGGCTACACCTTC. It yields the protein CASSRQGFDLDYGYTF. V is TRBV7-9 and J is TRBJ1-2; TRBD1 matches 8 bases. Germline V gene data show CDR1 as SEHNR and CDR2 as FQNEAQ (reference sequence). The CDR3 loop spans 16 amino acids. V lost 6 bases and J lost 3; bases outside the gene matches: 12.

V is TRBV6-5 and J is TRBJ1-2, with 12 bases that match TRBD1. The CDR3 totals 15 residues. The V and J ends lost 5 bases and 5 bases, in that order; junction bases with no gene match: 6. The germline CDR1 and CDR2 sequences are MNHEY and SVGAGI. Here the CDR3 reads CASSGTGGATYGYTF. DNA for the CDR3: TGTGCCAGCAGTGGGACAGGGGGCGCGACGTATGGCTACACCTTC.

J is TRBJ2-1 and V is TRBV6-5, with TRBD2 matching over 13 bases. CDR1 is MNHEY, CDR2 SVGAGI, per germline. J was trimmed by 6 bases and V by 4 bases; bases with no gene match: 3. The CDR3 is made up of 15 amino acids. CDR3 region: CASSWTSGSFNEQFF. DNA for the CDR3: TGTGCCAGCAGTTGGACTAGCGGGAGTTTCAATGAGCAGTTCTTC.

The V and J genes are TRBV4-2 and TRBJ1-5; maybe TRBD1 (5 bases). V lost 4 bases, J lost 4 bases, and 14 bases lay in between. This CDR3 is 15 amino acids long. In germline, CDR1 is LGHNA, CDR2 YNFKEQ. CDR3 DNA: TGTGCCAGCAGCCCCCAAAGGGCAGGGAATCAGCCCCAGCATTTT. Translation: CASSPQRAGNQPQHF.

The CDR3 DNA reads TGTGCCAGCTCACTATCTAGCGGGAGCGACGAGCAGTACTTC. This gives the protein CASSLSSGSDEQYF. The chain is built from TRBV18 and TRBJ2-7, with TRBD2 matching 10 bases. The CDR3 covers 14 residues. Germline CDR1 and CDR2: KGHSH and LQKENI. Germline trimming cut 4 bases from V and 5 bases from J; bases unmatched to any gene: 5.

The CDR3: CAWSVQSTGYKQYF. CDR3 bases: TGTGCCTGGAGTGTGCAGTCGACAGGTTATAAGCAGTACTTC. The chain links TRBV30 to TRBJ2-7; D might be TRBD1 (6 bases). V gave up 0 bases and J gave up 8 bases, with 17 bases separating them. The CDR3 is 14 residues long. The germline V gene has CDR1 GTSNPN and CDR2 SVGIG (reference sequence). Based on the CDR3 plus reference TRBV30 and TRBJ2-7, the full variable domain is SQTIHQWPATLVQPVGSPLSLECTVEGTSNPNLYWYRQAAGRGLQLLFYSVGIGQISSEVPQNLSASRPQDRQFILSSKKLLLSDSGFYLCAWSVQSTGYKQYFGPGTRLTVT.